The 31 T cell receptor beta chains reported below all come from one sample, sequenced in a study of blood T cell repertoires in COVID-19. Produced via immunoSEQ multiplex PCR; TCRdb's table is partial and in-frame only. Among 200,000 to 250,000 clones listed, roughly 86% were seen once. Sequencing was carried out using peripheral blood. The receptors derive from a woman in her 50s with COVID-19, enrolled during active disease.

This clone occurred once. This chain links TRBV28 with TRBJ1-3; maybe TRBD1 (5 bases). CDR3 length equals 11 residues. Germline V lookup: CDR1 MDHEN, CDR2 SYDVKM. Trimming took off 6 bases at V and 14 bases at J, with 14 bases between the two ends. CDR3 nucleotide sequence: TGTGCCAGCAGATCCCCCGGGGGGGTATATTTT. The encoded protein is CASRSPGGVYF.

This chain joins TRBV5-4 and TRBJ2-2, with TRBD1 identical over 9 bases. Trimming removed 4 bases from V and 7 bases from J; junction bases left unmatched: 5. The CDR3 is 14 residues long. CDR1 is SGHNT and CDR2 is YYREEE in the germline V gene (reference sequence). As DNA, the CDR3 is TGTGCCAGCAGCCCGGGACAGGGTGGCGGGGAGCTGTTTTTT. Protein: CASSPGQGGGELFF.

The genes are TRBV5-1 and TRBJ1-4; D not certain. This CDR3 comprises 14 residues. Trimming removed 3 bases from V and 4 bases from J, with 10 bases in between. The germline CDR1 and CDR2 sequences are SGHRS and YFSETQ. This chain's CDR3 is CASSSSPLNEKLFF. The CDR3 nucleotides read TGCGCCAGCAGCTCCTCCCCTCTTAATGAAAAACTGTTTTTT.

The rearrangement joins TRBV27 to TRBJ2-3; 10 bases fit TRBD2. Germline values: CDR1 MNHEY, CDR2 SMNVEV (reference sequence). This CDR3 has 15 amino acids. With V trimmed by 2 bases and J by 4 bases, 3 bases remained unmatched. CDR3 nucleotides: TGTGCCAGCAGTTTACCCAGCGGGGGGGCAGATACGCAGTATTTT. This sequence encodes CASSLPSGGADTQYF.

The chain employs TRBV5-1 and TRBJ1-1, with D tentatively TRBD1 (6 bases). Trimming left V 8 bases short and J 2 bases short, with 13 bases between. The V gene's germline CDR1 is SGHRS and CDR2 YFSETQ. The CDR3 loop spans 13 amino acids. The CDR3 coding sequence is TGCGCCAGTTACAGGGAAGTAAACACTGAAGCTTTCTTT. This codes for CASYREVNTEAFF.

This clone was seen only a few times. The J gene is TRBJ1-3, the V gene TRBV2; D uncertain. CDR1 and CDR2 from the germline V gene are SNHLY and FYNNEI. Trimming cost V 5 bases and J 4 bases, with 6 bases left between them. The CDR3 is 12 residues long. The CDR3 is CASSLSGNTIYF. The CDR3, as DNA: TGTGCCAGCAGTTTATCGGGAAACACCATATATTTT.

CDR3 in DNA: TGTGCCAGCAGCAAATCGTCAGGAGGGTCCTACGAGCAGTACGTC. This codes for CASSKSSGGSYEQYV. The V call is TRBV27, the J call TRBJ2-7; the D gene is possibly TRBD2 (6 bases). V lost 6 bases and J lost 1, with 16 bases in between. Germline CDR1 is MNHEY and CDR2 is SMNVEV (reference sequence). The CDR3 sequence is 15 residues long.

The CDR3 DNA is TGTGCCAGCAGCTTAGACGCGGGGGGCGGCTATGAGCAGTTCTTC. Translated: CASSLDAGGGYEQFF. V and J are TRBV11-2 and TRBJ2-1; 8 positions match TRBD2. CDR3 length equals 15 residues. Losses at the gene ends were 0 bases for V and 8 bases for J; bases not matched to a gene: 6. Germline CDR1 SGHAT, CDR2 FQNNGV.

This chain links TRBV5-1 with TRBJ1-1; 7 nucleotides match TRBD1. Germline CDR1 and CDR2: SGHRS and YFSETQ. V lost 2 bases to trimming and J lost 10 bases; unmatched junction nucleotides: 11. The CDR3 runs 14 residues. As DNA, the CDR3 is TGCGCCAGCAGCTTCGGACTTGACAGGGTCGTAGCTTTCTTT. It specifies CASSFGLDRVVAFF.

The CDR3, as DNA: TGTGCCAGCAGCTCCCCCGGGACAGCCTACAATGAGCAGTTCTTC. Residues: CASSSPGTAYNEQFF. The chain recombines TRBV5-4 with TRBJ2-1; 7 nucleotides match TRBD1. Per germline, CDR1 SGHNT and CDR2 YYREEE (reference sequence). The CDR3 is 15 amino acids. The V and J ends lost 3 bases and 2 bases, in that order; junction bases with no gene match: 5.

V usage is TRBV7-9 and J usage is TRBJ2-3; unclear D gene. Germline V gene sequence: CDR1 SEHNR, CDR2 FQNEAQ (reference sequence). This CDR3 has 15 residues. V lost 5 bases to trimming and J lost 0 bases, with 12 bases between them. The CDR3 here is CASSPPGRSTDTQYF. The CDR3 DNA sequence: TGTGCCAGCAGCCCTCCGGGTCGGAGCACAGATACGCAGTATTTT.

The J gene is TRBJ1-4, the V gene TRBV24-1, with 9 bases identical to TRBD1. Germline lookup yields CDR1 KGHDR and CDR2 SFDVKD. The CDR3 contains 15 residues. V shed 8 bases and J 11 bases; nucleotides not matched to a gene: 14. The CDR3 region is CATNLTGGAGGKLFF. The CDR3 DNA reads TGTGCCACCAACCTCACAGGGGGCGCTGGGGGGAAACTGTTTTTT.

The V gene is TRBV19, the J gene TRBJ1-2; 11 bases are shared with TRBD1. Germline values: CDR1 LNHDA, CDR2 SQIVND (reference sequence). Trimming took 6 bases from V and 4 from J; bases not matched to a gene: 13. This CDR3 spans 17 amino acids. CDR3 in DNA: TGTGCCAGTAGCACCCGGACAGGGGGCGTTGGGATCTATGGCTACACCTTC. It yields the protein CASSTRTGGVGIYGYTF.

The V gene is TRBV9, the J gene TRBJ2-1; D is unresolved. Trimming removed 7 bases at V and 7 bases at J, with 9 bases between. Germline V gene sequence: CDR1 SGDLS, CDR2 YYNGEE. The CDR3 runs to 11 residues. CDR3 DNA sequence: TGTGCCAGCTGGCCGGGTAATGAGCAGTTCTTC. This gives the protein CASWPGNEQFF.

The chain employs TRBV19 and TRBJ2-2; 10 positions agree with TRBD1. V lost 6 bases to trimming and J lost 2 bases; unmatched junction nucleotides: 3. Germline V lookup: CDR1 LNHDA, CDR2 SQIVND (reference sequence). The CDR3 is 15 residues long. The CDR3 DNA is TGTGCCAGTAGCCTGACAGGGGGCAACACCGGGGAGCTGTTTTTT. Its translation is CASSLTGGNTGELFF. Using reference TRBV19 and TRBJ2-2 for the parts outside the CDR3, the full variable domain is DGGITQSPKYLFRKEGQNVTLSCEQNLNHDAMYWYRQDPGQGLRLIYYSQIVNDFQKGDIAEGYSVSREKKESFPLTVTSAQKNPTAFYLCASSLTGGNTGELFFGEGSRLTVL.

V and J are TRBV19 and TRBJ2-3, with a tentative D call TRBD2 (5 bases). V lost 5 bases to trimming and J lost 5 bases, with 17 bases between them. The germline V gene encodes CDR1 LNHDA and CDR2 SQIVND (reference sequence). The CDR3 is made up of 15 amino acids. CDR3 bases: TGTGCCAGTAGTGGACGCCACAGAGAGGGAGATACGCAGTATTTT. Amino acid sequence: CASSGRHREGDTQYF.

This clone was counted a few times. The chain couples TRBV27 to TRBJ1-5; 11 nucleotides match TRBD1. CDR1 MNHEY and CDR2 SMNVEV come from the germline V gene (reference sequence). The ends lost 6 bases at V and 4 bases at J; junction bases unmatched: 8. The length of the CDR3 is 16 residues. The CDR3 sequence: CASRSYGTGGNQPQHF. The CDR3 region has the DNA TGTGCCAGCAGGTCCTACGGGACAGGGGGAAATCAGCCCCAGCATTTT.

The rearrangement uses TRBV29-1 and TRBJ2-5; a possible D gene is TRBD1 (7 bases). The V gene's germline CDR1 is SQVTM and CDR2 ANQGSEA. CDR3 length equals 15 residues. The germline V and J ends were trimmed by 2 bases and 7 bases, with 20 bases remaining between them. This chain's CDR3 is CSVEIGGRQGGTQYF. Written as DNA, the CDR3 is TGCAGCGTTGAAATCGGAGGTAGACAGGGAGGGACCCAGTACTTC.

The J gene is TRBJ2-1, the V gene TRBV7-8; D may be TRBD2 (6 bases). The V and J ends lost 7 bases and 2 bases respectively, with 12 bases between them. The CDR3 contains 14 residues. Germline V lookup: CDR1 SGHVS, CDR2 FQNEAQ. The chain's CDR3 is CASTGRTTYNEQFF. The CDR3 DNA follows: TGTGCCAGCACCGGAAGGACTACCTACAATGAGCAGTTCTTC.

This chain connects TRBV6-6 to TRBJ2-6, with 7 positions matching TRBD1. Germline CDR1 MNHNY, CDR2 SVGAGI (reference sequence). The CDR3 has 16 amino acids. V lost 7 bases to trimming and J lost 2 bases; unmatched junction nucleotides: 8. CDR3 residues: CASIDRERTGANVLTF. The CDR3 bases are TGTGCCAGCATCGACAGGGAAAGGACTGGGGCCAACGTCCTGACTTTC.

The genes are TRBV5-1 and TRBJ1-1, with D possibly TRBD1 on 5 matching bases. V lost 0 bases and J 5 bases, leaving 14 bases between the germline ends. The germline gives CDR1 SGHRS, CDR2 YFSETQ. The CDR3 sequence is 15 residues long. This CDR3 reads CASSLEAGGSTEAFF. The CDR3 DNA is TGCGCCAGCAGCTTGGAAGCCGGGGGGAGTACTGAAGCTTTCTTT.

This sequence joins TRBV19 and TRBJ2-2, with a weak D call TRBD2 (6 bases). The V end was cut by 1 base, the J end by 1 base, with 10 bases between. The CDR3 runs 16 residues. CDR1 and CDR2 (germline): LNHDA, SQIVND (reference sequence). CDR3 amino acids: CASSIGAGRNTGELFF. The CDR3 DNA reads as TGTGCCAGTAGTATAGGCGCGGGGAGGAACACCGGGGAGCTGTTTTTT. Looking up the rest from reference TRBV19 and TRBJ2-2 gives the full variable domain: DGGITQSPKYLFRKEGQNVTLSCEQNLNHDAMYWYRQDPGQGLRLIYYSQIVNDFQKGDIAEGYSVSREKKESFPLTVTSAQKNPTAFYLCASSIGAGRNTGELFFGEGSRLTVL.

The V call is TRBV11-2, the J call TRBJ2-5; TRBD2 agrees at 7 bases. J lost 1 base, V lost 4 bases, and 6 bases had no gene match. The CDR3 has 15 amino acids. The V gene's germline CDR1 is SGHAT and CDR2 FQNNGV. The chain's CDR3 is CASSSAGARQETQYF. The CDR3 DNA sequence: TGTGCCAGCAGCTCCGCGGGAGCTCGCCAAGAGACCCAGTACTTC.

The rearrangement joins TRBV5-1 to TRBJ2-5, with TRBD2 matching 10 bases. Per germline, CDR1 SGHRS and CDR2 YFSETQ. The CDR3 is 14 residues long. J lost 5 bases, V lost 6 bases, and 7 bases had no gene match. CDR3 protein: CASMASGSRETQYF. In nucleotides, the CDR3 is TGCGCCAGCATGGCTAGCGGGAGTAGGGAGACCCAGTACTTC.

The gene calls are TRBV24-1 and TRBJ2-7; possible D gene TRBD2, 6 bases. V shed 1 base and J shed 3 bases, with 15 bases lying between them. The CDR3 consists of 16 residues. The germline CDR1 and CDR2 sequences are KGHDR and SFDVKD. The CDR3 coding sequence is TGTGCCACCAGTGATTTTTTTAGGGACTCACACTACGAGCAGTACGTC. This encodes CATSDFFRDSHYEQYV.

This sequence joins TRBV5-1 and TRBJ1-1, with D perhaps matching TRBD1 (5 bases). V lost 4 bases to trimming and J lost 7 bases, with 17 bases between them. The CDR3 runs 14 residues. CDR1 and CDR2 (germline): SGHRS, YFSETQ. CDR3 sequence (DNA): TGCGCCAGCAGCCCTTACGGGCCAAGGGGTGAAGCTTTCTTT. Translating it yields CASSPYGPRGEAFF. The full variable domain, in which reference TRBV5-1 and TRBJ1-1 provide the parts outside the CDR3, is KAGVTQTPRYLIKTRGQQVTLSCSPISGHRSVSWYQQTPGQGLQFLFEYFSETQRNKGNFPGRFSGRQFSNSRSEMNVSTLELGDSALYLCASSPYGPRGEAFFGQGTRLTVV.

The J gene is TRBJ2-6, the V gene TRBV6-6; TRBD1 matches 7 bases. The CDR3 extends over 19 amino acids. The germline CDR1 and CDR2 sequences are MNHNY and SVGAGI (reference sequence). V lost 5 bases to trimming and J lost 0 bases; unmatched junction nucleotides: 13. The CDR3 DNA follows: TGTGCCAGCAGTCGCCTCATCACAGGGGCCCTCTCTGGGGCCAACGTCCTGACTTTC. It encodes CASSRLITGALSGANVLTF.

The chain uses TRBV6-5 and TRBJ2-7, with D possibly being TRBD1 (6 bases). The CDR3 runs 14 residues. Per the germline V gene, CDR1 is MNHEY and CDR2 is SVGAGI. The germline V and J ends were trimmed by 4 bases and 8 bases, with 18 bases remaining between them. The CDR3 region is CASSSSRRDTQQYV. The CDR3 region has the DNA TGTGCCAGCAGTTCGTCAAGACGGGACACTCAGCAGTACGTC.

The rearrangement joins TRBV27 to TRBJ1-2; 9 positions agree with TRBD1. The CDR3 length is 15 residues. After removal of 3 bases from V and 3 bases from J, the junction contained 5 bases not matched to a gene. CDR1 is MNHEY and CDR2 is SMNVEV in the germline V gene (reference sequence). CDR3 bases: TGTGCCAGCAGTTTTAGGTGGGACAGGGACTATGGCTACACCTTC. It yields the protein CASSFRWDRDYGYTF.

The rearrangement joins TRBV20-1 to TRBJ1-1, with 9 bases aligning to TRBD1. Trimming at V came to 7 bases and at J to 11 bases, leaving 8 bases not matched to a gene. There are 11 residues in the CDR3. From germline, CDR1 is DFQATT and CDR2 SNEGSKA (reference sequence). CDR3 loop: CSGGQGTVAFF. CDR3 nucleotide sequence: TGCAGTGGGGGACAGGGCACGGTCGCTTTCTTT.

V usage is TRBV5-1 and J usage is TRBJ2-1, with TRBD2 as a possible D gene (6 bases). Trimming shortened V by 3 bases and J by 8 bases, and 6 bases separated the two germline ends. The V gene's germline CDR1 is SGHRS and CDR2 YFSETQ. The CDR3 totals 11 residues. In DNA form, the CDR3 reads TGCGCCAGCAGCTCGGGGGATGAGCAGTTCTTC. Its translation is CASSSGDEQFF.